The next 28 T cell receptor beta chains were all read from a single sample in a study of OX40 agonist ivuxolimab in advanced cancers. Measured with immunoSEQ multiplex PCR; TCRdb has only the in-frame clones, and not every one. Here the sample spans about 61,000 clones, about nine tenths being singletons. The starting material was CD4+ or CD8+ T cells sorted from blood, obtained in a trial of the OX40 agonist ivuxolimab. The receptors were gathered from an adult with an advanced solid tumor such as melanoma, head and neck, liver or kidney cancer.

The genes are TRBV5-6 and TRBJ2-7; D is perhaps TRBD1 (5 bases). Trimming cost V 0 bases and J 2 bases, with 9 bases left between them. Germline assignment: CDR1 SGHDT and CDR2 YYEEEE. CDR3 length: 14 residues. The CDR3 DNA reads TGTGCCAGCAGCTTGGGTCAGGGCCCCTACGAGCAGTACTTC. Amino acids: CASSLGQGPYEQYF.

The genes are TRBV30 and TRBJ1-2; D not resolved. The CDR3 consists of 14 residues. Trimming stripped 0 bases from V and 1 base from J, with 9 bases between. Per germline, CDR1 GTSNPN and CDR2 SVGIG (reference sequence). CDR3 nucleotides: TGTGCCTGGAGTGTAGAAGGGATTAACTATGGCTACACCTTC. It encodes CAWSVEGINYGYTF.

The gene calls are TRBV9 and TRBJ2-1, with TRBD1 matching over 8 bases. In germline, CDR1 is SGDLS, CDR2 YYNGEE. CDR3 length equals 16 residues. J gave up 3 bases and V 4 bases, and 9 bases lay outside the gene matches. CDR3 sequence: CASSPETGQVYNEQFF. In DNA, the CDR3 is TGTGCCAGCAGCCCGGAAACGGGACAGGTCTACAATGAGCAGTTCTTC.

This clone was seen only once. The J gene is TRBJ1-5, the V gene TRBV27; 7 positions agree with TRBD1. The CDR3 contains 15 residues. The junction had 7 bases not matched to a gene; V was cut back by 7 bases and J by 1 base. The germline CDR1 and CDR2 sequences are MNHEY and SMNVEV (reference sequence). In nucleotides, the CDR3 is TGTGCCAGCACCGATAGACAGGGAAGCAATCAGCCCCAGCATTTT. This sequence encodes CASTDRQGSNQPQHF.

The chain employs TRBV29-1 and TRBJ2-7; TRBD1 matches at 7 bases. The length of the CDR3 is 15 residues. The germline gives CDR1 SQVTM, CDR2 ANQGSEA. After removal of 4 bases from V and 1 base from J, the junction contained 10 bases not matched to a gene. The CDR3 sequence is CSVVGRGIVSYEQYF. CDR3 coding DNA: TGCAGCGTTGTAGGCAGGGGGATAGTTTCCTACGAGCAGTACTTC.

The CDR3 DNA follows: TGTGCCAGCAGCGTCGGGGACTATGGCTACACCTTC. Protein: CASSVGDYGYTF. The V and J genes are TRBV9 and TRBJ1-2; the D is unclear. Germline V lookup: CDR1 SGDLS, CDR2 YYNGEE. With 2 bases removed from V and 3 bases from J, the gap between germline ends came to 5 bases. The CDR3 extends over 12 amino acids.

This rearrangement joins TRBV7-2 to TRBJ2-1, with 10 bases that match TRBD2. The germline V gene encodes CDR1 SGHTA and CDR2 FQGNSA. The CDR3 loop spans 16 amino acids. The V segment lost 3 bases and the J segment 3 bases; nucleotides outside the gene matches: 5. The CDR3 protein is CASSFGLAVGYNEQFF. CDR3 nucleotides: TGTGCCAGCAGCTTTGGACTAGCGGTGGGCTACAATGAGCAGTTCTTC.

This chain links TRBV27 with TRBJ1-5, with no clear D. Germline loops: CDR1 MNHEY, CDR2 SMNVEV (reference sequence). The ends were cut back, 0 bases at V and 2 bases at J, with 2 bases in the middle. There are 13 residues in the CDR3. In DNA, the CDR3 is TGTGCCAGCAGTTTATCGGGCAATCAGCCCCAGCATTTT. It yields the protein CASSLSGNQPQHF.

V usage is TRBV9 and J usage is TRBJ2-1; TRBD2 matches at 7 bases. CDR1 SGDLS and CDR2 YYNGEE come from the germline V gene. Germline trimming cut 3 bases from V and 9 bases from J; bases unmatched to any gene: 9. The CDR3 loop spans 14 amino acids. This chain's CDR3 is CASSGGGIRVEQFF. In nucleotides, the CDR3 is TGTGCCAGCAGCGGGGGGGGAATTCGAGTTGAGCAGTTCTTC.

J is TRBJ2-5 and V is TRBV5-5; TRBD2 matches 13 bases. V lost 4 bases and J lost 7; bases outside the gene matches: 10. Germline values: CDR1 SGHKS, CDR2 YYEKEE (reference sequence). The CDR3 loop spans 16 amino acids. The CDR3 loop reads CASSVTSGGALGTQYF. CDR3 nucleotide sequence: TGTGCCAGCAGCGTAACTAGCGGGGGGGCCTTGGGGACCCAGTACTTC.

The genes are TRBV10-3 and TRBJ1-2; 8 bases fit TRBD1. Germline V gives CDR1 ENHRY, CDR2 SYGVKD. Unmatched junction bases numbered 7, after V lost 5 bases and J lost 5 bases. CDR3 size: 14 residues. CDR3 residues: CAISFEDRGYGYTF. CDR3 nucleotide sequence: TGTGCCATCAGTTTTGAAGACAGGGGATATGGCTACACCTTC.

The chain is built from TRBV19 and TRBJ1-6; 8 bases agree with TRBD1. This CDR3 contains 15 residues. The V segment lost 10 bases and the J segment 6 bases; nucleotides outside the gene matches: 11. Germline assignment: CDR1 LNHDA and CDR2 SQIVND (reference sequence). The chain's CDR3 is CATRTGTGTNSPLHF. The CDR3 DNA follows: TGTGCCACAAGAACCGGGACAGGAACTAATTCACCCCTCCACTTT.

This rearrangement joins TRBV7-6 to TRBJ2-1, with D uncertain. The CDR3 runs 12 residues. CDR1 and CDR2 from the germline V gene are SGHVS and FNYEAQ. With 6 bases removed from V and 9 bases from J, the gap between germline ends came to 12 bases. CDR3 nucleotides: TGTGCCAGCAGTCCCACAGAGTTTGAGCAGTTCTTC. This translates into CASSPTEFEQFF.

The chain joins TRBV9 to TRBJ2-7; D not certain. The CDR3 is 14 residues long. V lost 4 bases, J lost 0 bases, and 11 bases lay in between. Per germline, CDR1 SGDLS and CDR2 YYNGEE. CDR3 residues: CASSLGGSSYEQYF. The CDR3 coding sequence is TGTGCCAGCAGCCTAGGTGGCAGCTCCTACGAGCAGTACTTC.

This sequence joins TRBV19 and TRBJ2-2, with a weak D call TRBD1 (6 bases). CDR3 length equals 15 residues. The V gene lost 7 bases and the J gene lost 1 base, with 13 bases spanning the gap. Per the germline V gene, CDR1 is LNHDA and CDR2 is SQIVND (reference sequence). The CDR3 region is CASNPTGLNTGELFF. CDR3 DNA sequence: TGTGCCAGTAACCCCACAGGGTTGAACACCGGGGAGCTGTTTTTT.

V usage is TRBV27 and J usage is TRBJ2-1, with 9 nucleotides matching TRBD2. V lost 1 base and J lost 5; bases outside the gene matches: 3. The germline V gene encodes CDR1 MNHEY and CDR2 SMNVEV (reference sequence). The CDR3 has 15 residues. The CDR3 bases are TGTGCCAGCAGTTTATTAGCGGGGGTGAACAATGAGCAGTTCTTC. The encoded protein is CASSLLAGVNNEQFF.

The chain uses TRBV12-5 and TRBJ1-1, with D tentatively TRBD1 (5 bases). The germline V and J ends were trimmed by 3 bases and 4 bases, with 15 bases remaining between them. The germline CDR1 and CDR2 sequences are LGHNT and FRNRAP. The CDR3 contains 15 residues. The CDR3 DNA reads as TGTGCTAGTGGTTTCGGGGCTGGCGCTGGCACTGAAGCTTTCTTT. It is translated as CASGFGAGAGTEAFF.

A single count supports this clone. The chain joins TRBV9 to TRBJ1-1, with unresolved D. V was pared by 3 bases and J by 6 bases, with 12 bases between. The CDR3 is 13 residues long. CDR1 SGDLS and CDR2 YYNGEE come from the germline V gene. CDR3 in DNA: TGTGCCAGCAGCGGACGAGGGTGGGCTGAAGCTTTCTTT. This codes for CASSGRGWAEAFF.

This chain links TRBV5-6 with TRBJ2-7, with D unresolved. Trimming removed 3 bases at V and 2 bases at J, with 12 bases between. The germline V gene encodes CDR1 SGHDT and CDR2 YYEEEE. The CDR3 has 14 residues. The CDR3 DNA is TGTGCCAGCAGCTCAAGGCTGCGGACCTACGAGCAGTACTTC. Translating gives CASSSRLRTYEQYF.

V gene TRBV5-6 combines with J gene TRBJ2-2; possible D gene TRBD2, 6 bases. CDR1 and CDR2 (germline): SGHDT, YYEEEE. The CDR3 consists of 16 residues. The ends were cut back, 0 bases at V and 3 bases at J, with 12 bases in the middle. The CDR3 coding sequence is TGTGCCAGCAGCTTGGTTAGGGGACTTCACACCGGGGAGCTGTTTTTT. This codes for CASSLVRGLHTGELFF.

The CDR3 loop reads CASSYGQGEAFF. CDR3 sequence (DNA): TGTGCCAGCAGTTACGGACAAGGTGAAGCTTTCTTT. This chain joins TRBV6-5 and TRBJ1-1; possible D gene TRBD1, 5 bases. Looked up from germline, CDR1 is MNHEY and CDR2 is SVGAGI. With 2 bases removed from V and 7 bases from J, the gap between germline ends came to 8 bases. The CDR3 is made up of 12 amino acids.

V usage is TRBV29-1 and J usage is TRBJ2-2; TRBD1 aligns across 8 bases. Looked up from germline, CDR1 is SQVTM and CDR2 is ANQGSEA. This CDR3 contains 14 residues. Trimming at V came to 5 bases and at J to 5 bases, leaving 7 bases not matched to a gene. The CDR3 DNA reads TGCAGCGTTCCCGGGACAGGTGGGACCGGGGAGCTGTTTTTT. It yields the protein CSVPGTGGTGELFF.

This chain connects TRBV2 to TRBJ2-7; no clear D. The CDR3 contains 12 residues. The germline gives CDR1 SNHLY, CDR2 FYNNEI. Trimming cost V 0 bases and J 9 bases, with 9 bases left between them. CDR3 sequence: CASSEARVGQYF. The CDR3 nucleotides read TGTGCCAGCAGTGAAGCTCGAGTCGGGCAGTACTTC.

The count of this clone is one. The chain has TRBV6-5 and TRBJ1-4; perhaps TRBD1 as D (5 bases). V was trimmed by 5 bases and J by 7 bases, leaving 17 bases between them. The germline gives CDR1 MNHEY, CDR2 SVGAGI. The CDR3 runs to 15 residues. CDR3 amino acids: CASSTFRDLSEKLFF. DNA for the CDR3: TGTGCCAGCAGTACCTTCAGGGATTTAAGTGAAAAACTGTTTTTT.

This clone appeared a single time. The V gene is TRBV7-9, the J gene TRBJ1-1; D uncertain. Germline V gives CDR1 SEHNR, CDR2 FQNEAQ (reference sequence). The CDR3 loop spans 12 amino acids. Trimming removed 1 base at V and 7 bases at J, with 7 bases between. The CDR3 sequence is CASSLGVSEAFF. The CDR3 DNA follows: TGTGCCAGCAGCTTAGGTGTTAGTGAAGCTTTCTTT.

This clone was seen a handful of times. The rearrangement joins TRBV2 to TRBJ1-5; D is possibly TRBD1 (5 bases). This CDR3 contains 15 residues. V was pared by 3 bases and J by 6 bases, with 15 bases between. Germline loops: CDR1 SNHLY, CDR2 FYNNEI. The CDR3 sequence: CASSEMGGGSQPQHF. In nucleotides, the CDR3 is TGTGCCAGCAGTGAGATGGGGGGAGGGAGTCAGCCCCAGCATTTT.

This clone was found a few times. A far larger clone is only one base removed, so a read error is likely. The chain employs TRBV7-2 and TRBJ2-1; D uncertain. V was cut by 2 bases and J by 6 bases, with 2 bases left in between. Germline-derived CDR1 and CDR2 are SGHTA and FQGNSA. The CDR3 spans 11 residues. The CDR3 sequence: CASSLSNEQFF. In nucleotides, the CDR3 is TGTGCCAGCAGCTTATCCAATGAGCAGTTCTTC.

The chain has TRBV30 and TRBJ1-1; D is undetermined. The CDR3 is made up of 12 amino acids. Trimming took 2 bases from V and 7 from J, leaving 11 bases between them. Germline CDR1 is GTSNPN and CDR2 is SVGIG (reference sequence). CDR3 in amino acids: CAWSPWGGEAFF. The CDR3 coding sequence is TGTGCCTGGAGTCCCTGGGGAGGTGAAGCTTTCTTT.